This T cell receptor (beta chain) was captured by sequencing in a study of shared clonotypes between healthy human individuals. Profiling relied on immunoSEQ multiplex PCR, and the TCRdb table lists in-frame clones only, not all of them. The table shows 450,000 to 500,000 clones, with around 80% occurring only once. This clone was detected only a few times. From germline, CDR1 is SNHLY and CDR2 FYNNEI. With 3 bases clipped from V and 5 bases from J, the junction kept 5 bases outside the gene matches. The CDR3 is 15 amino acids. The chain has TRBV2 and TRBJ1-5; 9 positions agree with TRBD1. The sample was PBMCs. This receptor was obtained from a middle-aged woman in good health. Some clones in this sample may be carry-over from other donors' samples. The CDR3 loop reads CASSDHRGRDQPQHF. The CDR3, as DNA: TGTGCCAGCAGTGACCACAGGGGGCGCGATCAGCCCCAGCATTTT.